This T cell receptor (beta chain) appears in the sequencing data of a study of shared clonotypes between healthy human individuals. In the study overall: CD4 naive and CD4 memory each took three plates per donor, while CD8 naive took two and CD8 memory one.

In the sorted-subset replicate PCRs, 150 to 200 ng DNA, around 30,000 T cell genomes, was used. The data were produced by immunoSEQ multiplex PCR, yet TCRdb's version contains in-frame clones alone and is incomplete. The sample has roughly 550,000 clones; about 95% are singletons. Naive CD8 isolation took CD45RO-negative cells positively selected for CCR7 and excluded terminally differentiated effector memory CD45RA+ cells. CDR3 length equals 16 residues. The trim removed 4 bases at V and 7 bases at J, leaving 7 bases unmatched. Germline CDR1 and CDR2: LNHDA and SQIVND (reference sequence). This TCR was recovered from a woman in her thirties in good health. The sample consisted of naive CD8+ T cells sorted from blood. The chain links TRBV19 to TRBJ2-1, with 13 bases identical to TRBD2. CDR3 in DNA: TGTGCCAGTAGTAGGGGCGGACTAGCGGGGGAGAATGAGCAGTTCTTC. Protein product: CASSRGGLAGENEQFF.